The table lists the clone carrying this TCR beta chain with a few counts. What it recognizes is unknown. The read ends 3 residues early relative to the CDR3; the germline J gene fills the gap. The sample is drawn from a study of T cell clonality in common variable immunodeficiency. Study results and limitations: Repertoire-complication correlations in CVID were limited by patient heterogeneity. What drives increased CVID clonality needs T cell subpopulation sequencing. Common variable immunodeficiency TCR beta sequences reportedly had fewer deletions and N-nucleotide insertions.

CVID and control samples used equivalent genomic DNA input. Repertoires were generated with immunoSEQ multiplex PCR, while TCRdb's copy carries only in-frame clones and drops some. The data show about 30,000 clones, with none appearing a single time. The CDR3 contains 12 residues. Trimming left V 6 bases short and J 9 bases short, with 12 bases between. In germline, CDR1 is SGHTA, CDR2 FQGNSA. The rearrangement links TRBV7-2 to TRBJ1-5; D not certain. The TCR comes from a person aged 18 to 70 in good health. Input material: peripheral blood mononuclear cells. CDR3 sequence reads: CASSLSPWPQHF. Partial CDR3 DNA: TGTGCCAGCAGTTTAAGCCCGTGGCCC.